This TCR beta chain was observed in a study of cytomegalovirus exposure and HLA in healthy donors. This CDR3 has 13 residues. Looked up from germline, CDR1 is MNHNY and CDR2 is SVGAGI (reference sequence). The V end lost 0 bases, the J end lost 2 bases, and 3 bases lay between the germline ends. Primers included in the PCR were 60 Vbeta and 13 Jbeta primers. Assay: immunoSEQ multiplex PCR; the TCRdb copy retains only in-frame clones and omits some. The sample contains roughly 130,000 clones, roughly 84% of which appear only once. The chain has TRBV6-6 and TRBJ2-3, with D unclear. The clonotype comes from a man aged 45 to 65 in good health and CMV-seronegative. The sequenced sample consisted of PBMCs. The CDR3 is CASSYSLTDTQYF. CDR3 DNA: TGTGCCAGCAGTTACTCCCTCACAGATACGCAGTATTTT.